This record concerns one T cell receptor beta chain sequence. Its antigen remains unknown. The data were obtained in a study of cytomegalovirus exposure and HLA in healthy donors. Germline CDR1 is MDHEN and CDR2 is SYDVKM. Trimming stripped 5 bases from V and 1 base from J, with 12 bases between. CDR3 length equals 15 residues. Study-wide results and caveats: A missense DCLRE1C variant was associated with V- and J-gene trimming of TCR beta chains in a later analysis, and an independent cohort replicated the association. In an earlier analysis, most TCR beta V segments were productive about 87% or about 30% of the time. Relative to equally common others, HLA-associated TCR beta chains showed greater clonal expansion in a later analysis.

PCR used 60 Vbeta primers and 13 Jbeta primers. Data came from immunoSEQ multiplex PCR; TCRdb stores just in-frame clones and leaves some out. Here the sample spans approximately 200,000 clones, 70% to 80% being singletons. Sequenced material: PBMCs. This TCR derives from a man aged 30 to 39 in good health and CMV-seronegative. The gene calls are TRBV28 and TRBJ1-5; D unresolved. The CDR3 DNA sequence: TGTGCCAGCAGTATCTACGAGGGAAGCAATCAGCCCCAGCATTTT. Its translation: CASSIYEGSNQPQHF. Filled out from reference TRBV28 and TRBJ1-5, the complete variable domain reads DVKVTQSSRYLVKRTGEKVFLECVQDMDHENMFWYRQDPGLGLRLIYFSYDVKMKEKGDIPEGYSVSREKKERFSLILESASTNQTSMYLCASSIYEGSNQPQHFGDGTRLSIL.